Following are 18 T cell receptor beta chains from one sample sequenced in a study of cytomegalovirus exposure and HLA in healthy donors. Primers for the PCR totalled 60 Vbeta and 13 Jbeta. Some clones are missing from TCRdb's copy, which holds only in-frame ones; the method was immunoSEQ multiplex PCR. The sample has about 140,000 clones, 70% to 80% seen once. Source material: PBMCs. These TCRs come from a male donor in good health and CMV-seronegative.

Comments on this clone: A read error may produce the germline difference seen at one junction end. This chain joins TRBV7-9 and TRBJ2-5; weak D call: TRBD1 (5 bases). CDR1 is SEHNR and CDR2 is FQNEAQ in the germline V gene (reference sequence). This CDR3 is built from 13 residues. The CDR3 DNA reads as TGTTCCAGCAATAGGGGAATGCGGGAGACCCAGTACTTC. It encodes CSSNRGMRETQYF.

With regard to this clone: The junction does not match germline at one end; this may be a read error. The genes are TRBV7-9 and TRBJ1-1; 9 bases line up with TRBD1. From germline, CDR1 is SEHNR and CDR2 FQNEAQ (reference sequence). The CDR3 runs 15 residues. CDR3 protein: CSSSSLDRGDTEAFF. The CDR3 DNA follows: TGTTCCAGCAGCTCGCTGGACAGGGGTGACACTGAAGCTTTCTTT.

This chain uses TRBV7-2 with TRBJ1-1, with 7 bases fitting TRBD1. There are 15 residues in the CDR3. Germline CDR1 and CDR2: SGHTA and FQGNSA. V lost 0 bases and J lost 4; bases outside the gene matches: 5. CDR3 sequence: CASSLAVQGGTEAFF. Here the CDR3 DNA reads TGTGCCAGCAGCTTAGCGGTGCAGGGGGGCACTGAAGCTTTCTTT.

V usage is TRBV20-1 and J usage is TRBJ1-2; 8 nucleotides align to TRBD1. Germline values: CDR1 DFQATT, CDR2 SNEGSKA (reference sequence). J gave up 10 bases and V 1 base, and 2 bases lay outside the gene matches. The CDR3 is 11 amino acids. The CDR3 coding sequence is TGCAGTGCTAGAGCGACAGGGGTCTACACCTTC. The encoded protein is CSARATGVYTF.

V gene TRBV5-6 combines with J gene TRBJ2-7, with D maybe TRBD2 (6 bases). This CDR3 region has 14 residues. V dropped 3 bases and J dropped 6 bases, with 16 bases sitting between them. Germline assignment: CDR1 SGHDT and CDR2 YYEEEE. The CDR3 DNA is TGTGCCAGCAGCTCCGGGACTGCCCCCGGCGAGCAGTACTTC. Residues: CASSSGTAPGEQYF.

This clone was counted only a few times. The chain carries TRBV5-4 and TRBJ1-1, with 7 bases lining up with TRBD1. After removal of 4 bases from V and 1 base from J, the junction contained 7 bases not matched to a gene. Germline V CDR1 and CDR2: SGHNT, YYREEE (reference sequence). This CDR3 has 15 amino acids. The CDR3 nucleotides are TGTGCCAGCAGCCGCCTGACAGGGTCGAACACTGAAGCTTTCTTT. Residues: CASSRLTGSNTEAFF.

The rearrangement links TRBV15 to TRBJ1-5; D might be TRBD1 (5 bases). The CDR3 is 16 residues long. The germline CDR1 and CDR2 sequences are LNHNV and YYDKDF (reference sequence). V was pared by 0 bases and J by 0 bases, with 9 bases between. The CDR3 loop is CATSRDHRNSNQPQHF. In DNA, the CDR3 is TGTGCCACCAGCAGAGATCACAGGAATAGCAATCAGCCCCAGCATTTT.

This chain links TRBV7-9 with TRBJ2-3; 15 bases are shared with TRBD2. Germline values: CDR1 SEHNR, CDR2 FQNEAQ (reference sequence). With V trimmed by 5 bases and J by 2 bases, 8 bases remained unmatched. This CDR3 comprises 18 residues. CDR3 sequence (DNA): TGTGCCAGCAGCATACGGACTAGCGGGGGGGGGATCACAGATACGCAGTATTTT. It translates to CASSIRTSGGGITDTQYF.

The chain has TRBV14 and TRBJ2-7; TRBD1 matches 7 bases. Looked up from germline, CDR1 is SGHDN and CDR2 is FVKESK. J lost 4 bases, V lost 4 bases, and 7 bases had no gene match. The CDR3 runs to 14 residues. As DNA, the CDR3 is TGTGCCAGCAGCCCCCAAGGGGGCGAGTACGAGCAGTACTTC. Amino acid sequence: CASSPQGGEYEQYF.

The chain combines TRBV5-1 with TRBJ1-1; D unresolved. Trimming removed 5 bases at V and 5 bases at J, with 16 bases between. CDR3 length equals 14 residues. Germline lookup yields CDR1 SGHRS and CDR2 YFSETQ. CDR3 sequence reads: CASRPRQSGTEAFF. DNA of the CDR3: TGCGCCAGCAGACCGAGGCAGAGCGGGACTGAAGCTTTCTTT.

V usage is TRBV11-2 and J usage is TRBJ1-1; 7 bases match TRBD1. The junction had 3 bases not matched to a gene; V was cut back by 1 base and J by 4 bases. Germline values: CDR1 SGHAT, CDR2 FQNNGV. This CDR3 has 14 residues. CDR3 sequence (DNA): TGTGCCAGCAGCTTAGCGTCAGGGGGCACTGAAGCTTTCTTT. It codes for CASSLASGGTEAFF. Combining the CDR3 with reference TRBV11-2 and TRBJ1-1 gives the whole variable domain EAGVAQSPRYKIIEKRQSVAFWCNPISGHATLYWYQQILGQGPKLLIQFQNNGVVDDSQLPKDRFSAERLKGVDSTLKIQPAKLEDSAVYLCASSLASGGTEAFFGQGTRLTVV.

This clone was counted between two and nine times. This chain links TRBV28 with TRBJ1-4; D remains unclear. V was pared by 3 bases and J by 8 bases, with 13 bases between. The CDR3 runs 14 residues. Germline CDR1 is MDHEN and CDR2 is SYDVKM. The CDR3 nucleotides are TGTGCCAGCAGTTTTTCCGGGGAGGGAGAAAAACTGTTTTTT. Encoded protein: CASSFSGEGEKLFF.

The V gene is TRBV27, the J gene TRBJ2-1; 9 nucleotides agree with TRBD1. Germline V gene lookup returns CDR1 MNHEY and CDR2 SMNVEV (reference sequence). V lost 2 bases to trimming and J lost 8 bases; unmatched junction nucleotides: 4. The CDR3 extends over 14 amino acids. CDR3 sequence reads: CASSLGTGGDEQFF. The CDR3 region has the DNA TGTGCCAGCAGTTTAGGCACAGGGGGCGATGAGCAGTTCTTC.

The rearrangement uses TRBV2 and TRBJ2-1, with D possibly TRBD1 on 6 matching bases. The V end lost 3 bases, the J end lost 5 bases, and 11 bases lay between the germline ends. The CDR3 is 14 amino acids. Germline CDR1 SNHLY, CDR2 FYNNEI. The CDR3 reads CASSDRTVDNEQFF. The CDR3 DNA follows: TGTGCCAGCAGTGACCGGACAGTAGACAATGAGCAGTTCTTC.

This chain connects TRBV9 to TRBJ2-7; 7 bases line up with TRBD2. Germline-derived CDR1 and CDR2 are SGDLS and YYNGEE. This CDR3 has 15 residues. Trimming cost V 0 bases and J 2 bases; bases outside gene matches: 5. The DNA for the CDR3 is TGTGCCAGCAGCGTAGGGACTAGTCAAACCTACGAGCAGTACTTC. Amino acids: CASSVGTSQTYEQYF.

The chain couples TRBV6-1 to TRBJ1-1; D remains ambiguous. The CDR3 loop spans 13 amino acids. Germline lookup yields CDR1 MNHNS and CDR2 SASEGT. The V end was cut by 6 bases, the J end by 0 bases, with 8 bases between. The CDR3 is CASRGEVNTEAFF. CDR3 bases: TGTGCCAGCAGGGGTGAGGTGAACACTGAAGCTTTCTTT.

The CDR3 loop reads CASSRQLNTEAFF. CDR3 bases: TGCGCCAGCAGTCGACAGTTGAACACTGAAGCTTTCTTT. The gene calls are TRBV4-1 and TRBJ1-1; D possibly corresponds to TRBD1 (5 bases). CDR3 size: 13 residues. Germline V gives CDR1 MGHRA, CDR2 YSYEKL. With 6 bases removed from V and 0 bases from J, the gap between germline ends came to 8 bases.

The chain joins TRBV29-1 to TRBJ2-7; 8 bases fit TRBD1. Germline V lookup: CDR1 SQVTM, CDR2 ANQGSEA. V shed 7 bases and J 7 bases; nucleotides not matched to a gene: 6. This CDR3 has 11 amino acids. CDR3 DNA sequence: TGCAGCGCTGACAGGGGAAGGGAGCAGTACTTC. This codes for CSADRGREQYF.